This T cell receptor (beta chain) was profiled in a study of cytomegalovirus exposure and HLA in healthy donors. Per the germline V gene, CDR1 is LGHNA and CDR2 is YNFKEQ. The junction had 14 bases not matched to a gene; V was cut back by 4 bases and J by 6 bases. The CDR3 consists of 17 residues. Overall study results and limits: Published work reported that the classifier diagnosed cytomegalovirus status with high specificity and sensitivity.

60 Vbeta and 13 Jbeta primers were used in PCR. In the authors' methods: Unique TCR beta chains numbered 80 million to 95 million in a later analysis, with roughly 11 million shared. Method: immunoSEQ multiplex PCR; TCRdb's copy keeps in-frame clones and lacks some. The D gene and trimming were derived from the DNA, and the V and J assignments and clone size from that table. The table lists fewer than 250,000 clones, approximately 90% of them singletons. Details on this clone: Its antigen is still unknown.

This rearrangement joins TRBV4-2 to TRBJ2-1; 8 bases agree with TRBD2. This receptor was taken from a boy younger than 10 in good health and CMV-seronegative. Sequenced: PBMCs. The CDR3 region is CASSRAGSGGDSNEQFF. Written as DNA, the CDR3 is TGTGCCAGCAGCCGGGCGGGGTCGGGGGGGGATTCCAATGAGCAGTTCTTC.